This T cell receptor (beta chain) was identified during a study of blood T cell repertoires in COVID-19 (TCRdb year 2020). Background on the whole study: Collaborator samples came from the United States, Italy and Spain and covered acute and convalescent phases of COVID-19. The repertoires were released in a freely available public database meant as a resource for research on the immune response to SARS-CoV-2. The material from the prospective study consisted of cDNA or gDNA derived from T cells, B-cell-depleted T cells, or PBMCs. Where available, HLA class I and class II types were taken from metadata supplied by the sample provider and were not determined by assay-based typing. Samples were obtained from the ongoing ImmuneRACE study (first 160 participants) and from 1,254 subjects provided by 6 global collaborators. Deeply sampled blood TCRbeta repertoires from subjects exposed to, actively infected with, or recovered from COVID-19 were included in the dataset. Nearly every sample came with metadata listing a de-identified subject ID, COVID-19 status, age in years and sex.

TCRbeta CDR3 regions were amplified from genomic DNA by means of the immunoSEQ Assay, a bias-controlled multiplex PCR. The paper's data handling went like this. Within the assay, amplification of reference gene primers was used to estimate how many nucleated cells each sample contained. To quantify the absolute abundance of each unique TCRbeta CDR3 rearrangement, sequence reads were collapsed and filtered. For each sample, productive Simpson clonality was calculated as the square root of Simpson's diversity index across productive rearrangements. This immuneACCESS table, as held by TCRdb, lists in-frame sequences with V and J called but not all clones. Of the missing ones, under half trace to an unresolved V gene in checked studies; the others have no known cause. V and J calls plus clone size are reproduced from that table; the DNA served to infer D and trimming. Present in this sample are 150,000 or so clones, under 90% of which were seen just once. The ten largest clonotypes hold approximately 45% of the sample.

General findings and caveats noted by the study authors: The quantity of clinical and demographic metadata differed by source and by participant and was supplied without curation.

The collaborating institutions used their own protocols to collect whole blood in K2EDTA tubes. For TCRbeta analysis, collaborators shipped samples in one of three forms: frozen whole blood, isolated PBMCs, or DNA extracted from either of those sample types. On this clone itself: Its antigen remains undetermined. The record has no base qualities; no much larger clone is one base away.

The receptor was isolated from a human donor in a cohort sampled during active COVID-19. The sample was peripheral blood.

DNA sequence: TGTGCCAGCAGTTTACGGAGGGCGGGTACAGATACGCAGTATTTT. The resulting protein is CASSLRRAGTDTQYF. The chain uses TRBV27 and TRBJ2-3; D gene: possibly TRBD2, on 6 matching bases. Counted from cysteine to phenylalanine, this CDR3 has 15 amino acids. Only the CDR3 portion is preserved as DNA: 45 bases, with reading frame beginning at the first base. V sheds 2 bases and J sheds 3 bases, leaving 12 bases between their ends. CDR1 MNHEY and CDR2 SMNVEV are derived from the germline V gene (reference sequence).